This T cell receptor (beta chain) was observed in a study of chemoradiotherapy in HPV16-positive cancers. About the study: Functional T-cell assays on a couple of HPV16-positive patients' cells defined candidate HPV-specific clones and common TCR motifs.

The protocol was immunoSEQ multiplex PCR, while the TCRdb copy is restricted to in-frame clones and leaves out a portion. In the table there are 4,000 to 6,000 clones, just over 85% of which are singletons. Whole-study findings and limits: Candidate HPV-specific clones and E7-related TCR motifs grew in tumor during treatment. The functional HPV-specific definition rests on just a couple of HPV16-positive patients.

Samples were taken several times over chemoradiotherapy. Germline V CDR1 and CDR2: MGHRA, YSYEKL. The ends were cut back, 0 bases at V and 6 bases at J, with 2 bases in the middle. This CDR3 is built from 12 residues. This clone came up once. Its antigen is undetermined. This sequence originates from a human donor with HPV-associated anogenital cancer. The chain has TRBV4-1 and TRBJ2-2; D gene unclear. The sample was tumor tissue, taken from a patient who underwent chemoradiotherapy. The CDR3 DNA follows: TGCGCCAGCAGCCAAGAGGCCGGGGAGCTGTTTTTT. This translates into CASSQEAGELFF.